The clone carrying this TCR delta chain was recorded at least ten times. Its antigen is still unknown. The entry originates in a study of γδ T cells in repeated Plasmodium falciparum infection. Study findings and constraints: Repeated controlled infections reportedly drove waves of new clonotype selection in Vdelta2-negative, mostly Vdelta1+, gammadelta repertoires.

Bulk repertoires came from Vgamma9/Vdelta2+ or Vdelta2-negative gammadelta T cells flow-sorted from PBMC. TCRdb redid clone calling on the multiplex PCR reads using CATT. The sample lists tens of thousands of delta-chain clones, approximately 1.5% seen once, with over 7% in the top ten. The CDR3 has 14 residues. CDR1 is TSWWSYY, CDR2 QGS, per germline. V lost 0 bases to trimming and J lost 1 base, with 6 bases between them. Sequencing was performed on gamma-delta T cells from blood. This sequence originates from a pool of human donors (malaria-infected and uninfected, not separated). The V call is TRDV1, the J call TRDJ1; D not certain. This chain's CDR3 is CALGELVPTDKLIF. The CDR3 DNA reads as TGTGCTCTTGGGGAACTAGTTCCCACCGATAAACTCATCTTT.